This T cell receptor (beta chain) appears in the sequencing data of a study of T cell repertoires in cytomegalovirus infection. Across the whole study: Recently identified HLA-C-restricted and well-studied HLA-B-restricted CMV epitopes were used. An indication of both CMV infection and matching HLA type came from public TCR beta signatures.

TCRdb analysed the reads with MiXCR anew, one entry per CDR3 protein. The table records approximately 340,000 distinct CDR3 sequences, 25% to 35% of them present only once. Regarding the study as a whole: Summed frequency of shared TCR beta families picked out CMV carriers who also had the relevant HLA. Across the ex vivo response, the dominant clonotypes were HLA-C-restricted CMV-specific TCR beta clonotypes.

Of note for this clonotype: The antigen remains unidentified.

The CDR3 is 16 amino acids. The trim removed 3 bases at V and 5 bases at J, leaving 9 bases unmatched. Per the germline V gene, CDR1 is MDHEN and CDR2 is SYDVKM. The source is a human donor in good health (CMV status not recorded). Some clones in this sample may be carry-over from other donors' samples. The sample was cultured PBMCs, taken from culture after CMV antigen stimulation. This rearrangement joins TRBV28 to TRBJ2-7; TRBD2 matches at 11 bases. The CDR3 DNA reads TGTGCCAGCAGTTTGGGTACTAGCGGGAGAGCCCACGAGCAGTACTTC. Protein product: CASSLGTSGRAHEQYF.